Included here is one T cell receptor beta chain sequence, with context. In the original processing: Amplification with reference gene primers provided the estimates of nucleated cell counts. Using immunoSEQ multiplex PCR, the repertoire was profiled, and TCRdb retains in-frame clones only, with some absent. V and J calls and clone size are as listed in that table; D and trimming were resolved from the DNA. The data show 380,000 or so clones, around 89% seen once. The germline V gene has CDR1 MDHEN and CDR2 SYDVKM. The V gene lost 3 bases and the J gene lost 1 base, with 12 bases spanning the gap. The CDR3 has 16 amino acids. This sample was taken from a study of blood T cell repertoires in COVID-19. Study as a whole: Both acute and convalescent COVID-19 samples were obtained from the United States, Italy and Spain. Sources were T cells, B-cell-depleted T cells, or PBMCs; the material itself was cDNA or gDNA.

The genes are TRBV28 and TRBJ1-4, with D possibly being TRBD1 (6 bases). The receptor was isolated from a man aged 35 to 55 with acute or convalescent COVID-19. Sequenced sample: peripheral blood. CDR3 protein: CASSFLPRGTNEKLFF. The CDR3 bases are TGTGCCAGCAGTTTTCTCCCCAGGGGAACTAATGAAAAACTGTTTTTT.